The rows below give T cell receptor beta chains drawn from one sample of a study of cytomegalovirus exposure and HLA in healthy donors. TCRdb keeps only in-frame clones here, not all; method: immunoSEQ multiplex PCR. Of approximately 160,000 clones in the sample, approximately 67% are singletons; the top ten hold 4.5%. Material: PBMCs. The receptors originated from a woman between 18 and 29 years old in good health and CMV-seropositive. CDR3s include the opening cysteine and the closing phenylalanine or tryptophan. The D gene is left open where the match is weak. The size of a clone is reported for some rows only, either as once, few or many, or as a class for expanded clones.

d_gene: .
v_gene: TRBV27
j_gene: TRBJ2-3
abundance: few
CDR3aa: CASSFSGTTDTQYF
CDR3nt: TGTGCCAGCAGTTTCTCTGGCACCACAGATACGCAGTATTTT

d_gene: TRBD1
v_gene: TRBV5-1
j_gene: TRBJ2-3
abundance: .
CDR3aa: CASSKGWGQAPSTDTQYF
CDR3nt: TGCGCCAGCAGCAAGGGGTGGGGACAGGCTCCTAGCACAGATACGCAGTATTTT

d_gene: .
v_gene: TRBV29-1
j_gene: TRBJ2-1
abundance: .
CDR3aa: CSVVHGRLDNEQFF
CDR3nt: TGCAGCGTTGTTCATGGGAGGCTGGACAATGAGCAGTTCTTC

d_gene: TRBD1
v_gene: TRBV6-1
j_gene: TRBJ2-3
abundance: .
CDR3aa: CASRGQRLTDTQYF
CDR3nt: TGTGCCAGCAGGGGACAGAGACTCACAGATACGCAGTATTTT

d_gene: .
v_gene: TRBV7-8
j_gene: TRBJ2-1
abundance: .
CDR3aa: CASSFVDNEQFF
CDR3nt: TGTGCCAGCAGCTTCGTCGACAATGAGCAGTTCTTC

d_gene: .
v_gene: TRBV29-1
j_gene: TRBJ2-1
abundance: few
CDR3aa: CSVVGWVYSNEQFF
CDR3nt: TGCAGCGTTGTTGGCTGGGTTTACAGCAATGAGCAGTTCTTC

d_gene: .
v_gene: TRBV5-1
j_gene: TRBJ2-7
abundance: .
CDR3aa: CASTLASAGNLQYF
CDR3nt: TGCGCCAGCACCCTCGCCAGCGCCGGTAATTTGCAGTACTTC

d_gene: .
v_gene: TRBV19
j_gene: TRBJ1-5
abundance: .
CDR3aa: CASRAWAGNQPQHF
CDR3nt: TGTGCCAGTAGGGCATGGGCAGGCAATCAGCCCCAGCATTTT

d_gene: .
v_gene: TRBV15
j_gene: TRBJ1-4
abundance: .
CDR3aa: CATSRPPARGRVKLFF
CDR3nt: TGTGCCACCAGCAGACCGCCGGCGAGAGGCCGGGTCAAACTGTTTTTT

d_gene: .
v_gene: TRBV14
j_gene: TRBJ1-2
abundance: few
CDR3aa: CASSPYKDGYTF
CDR3nt: TGTGCCAGCAGCCCATACAAAGATGGCTACACCTTC

d_gene: TRBD2
v_gene: TRBV2
j_gene: TRBJ2-7
abundance: .
CDR3aa: CASRDNLAVSYEQYF
CDR3nt: TGTGCCAGCAGGGATAATCTAGCGGTCTCCTACGAGCAGTACTTC

d_gene: TRBD2
v_gene: TRBV27
j_gene: TRBJ2-1
abundance: .
CDR3aa: CASSLHVASGGRDEQFF
CDR3nt: TGTGCCAGCAGTTTACATGTGGCTAGCGGGGGGCGGGATGAGCAGTTCTTC

d_gene: TRBD1
v_gene: TRBV25-1
j_gene: TRBJ2-7
abundance: .
CDR3aa: CASSEYQGQSFDEQYF
CDR3nt: TGTGCCAGCAGTGAGTATCAGGGACAGAGCTTCGACGAGCAGTACTTC

d_gene: .
v_gene: TRBV7-2
j_gene: TRBJ2-7
abundance: .
CDR3aa: CASTTPGTSRGEQYF
CDR3nt: TGTGCCAGCACCACCCCCGGGACAAGCAGGGGCGAGCAGTACTTC

d_gene: TRBD1
v_gene: TRBV6-5
j_gene: TRBJ2-2
abundance: .
CDR3aa: CASRWDRGHTGELFF
CDR3nt: TGTGCCAGCAGGTGGGACAGGGGGCACACCGGGGAGCTGTTTTTT

d_gene: .
v_gene: TRBV2
j_gene: TRBJ2-3
abundance: .
CDR3aa: CASSEALGGPQYF
CDR3nt: TGTGCCAGCAGTGAAGCGCTCGGGGGGCCGCAGTATTTT

d_gene: .
v_gene: TRBV25-1
j_gene: TRBJ2-7
abundance: few
CDR3aa: CASRGSGSYEQYF
CDR3nt: TGTGCCAGCCGGGGTAGTGGTTCCTACGAGCAGTACTTC

d_gene: .
v_gene: TRBV6-6
j_gene: TRBJ1-1
abundance: few
CDR3aa: CASRDRSTGNTEAFF
CDR3nt: TGTGCCAGCAGGGATAGATCGACAGGGAACACTGAAGCTTTCTTT

d_gene: .
v_gene: TRBV6-1
j_gene: TRBJ1-5
abundance: .
CDR3aa: CASRAQGPPNQPQHF
CDR3nt: TGTGCCAGCAGGGCACAGGGCCCCCCCAATCAGCCCCAGCATTTT

d_gene: .
v_gene: TRBV7-9
j_gene: TRBJ2-3
abundance: few
CDR3aa: CASSFDSPTQYF
CDR3nt: TGTGCCAGCAGCTTTGATAGCCCTACGCAGTATTTT

d_gene: .
v_gene: TRBV27
j_gene: TRBJ2-1
abundance: .
CDR3aa: CASSLSGDEQFF
CDR3nt: TGTGCCAGCAGTTTATCCGGGGATGAGCAGTTCTTC

d_gene: TRBD1
v_gene: TRBV10-1
j_gene: TRBJ2-7
abundance: few
CDR3aa: CASSEGTGSSYEQYF
CDR3nt: TGCGCCAGCAGTGAGGGGACAGGGAGCTCCTACGAGCAGTACTTC

d_gene: .
v_gene: TRBV5-1
j_gene: TRBJ1-2
abundance: once
CDR3aa: CASSLEAGGGYTF
CDR3nt: TGCGCCAGCAGCTTGGAGGCAGGTGGGGGCTACACCTTC

d_gene: .
v_gene: TRBV13
j_gene: TRBJ1-2
abundance: .
CDR3aa: CASSYHGGTAYGYTF
CDR3nt: TGTGCCAGCAGTTACCATGGCGGGACGGCCTATGGCTACACCTTC

d_gene: TRBD1
v_gene: TRBV27
j_gene: TRBJ2-7
abundance: .
CDR3aa: CASSGRDRVASGDEQYF
CDR3nt: TGTGCCAGCAGTGGCAGGGACAGGGTGGCCTCTGGGGACGAGCAGTACTTC

d_gene: .
v_gene: TRBV28
j_gene: TRBJ2-7
abundance: once
CDR3aa: CASSLFGGAGMSSYEQYF
CDR3nt: TGTGCCAGCAGTTTATTCGGTGGGGCAGGCATGAGCTCCTACGAGCAGTACTTC

d_gene: .
v_gene: TRBV7-8
j_gene: TRBJ2-7
abundance: few
CDR3aa: CASSLDRGEQYF
CDR3nt: TGTGCCAGCAGCTTAGACCGGGGCGAGCAGTACTTC

d_gene: TRBD2
v_gene: TRBV7-3
j_gene: TRBJ2-2
abundance: .
CDR3aa: CASSPTSATGELFF
CDR3nt: TGTGCCAGCAGCCCGACTAGCGCGACCGGGGAGCTGTTTTTT

d_gene: TRBD1
v_gene: TRBV6-1
j_gene: TRBJ1-1
abundance: .
CDR3aa: CASGPPTGLRAEAFF
CDR3nt: TGTGCCAGCGGCCCGCCGACAGGGCTAAGGGCTGAAGCTTTCTTT

d_gene: TRBD1
v_gene: TRBV27
j_gene: TRBJ2-2
abundance: once
CDR3aa: CASSLYRGTDTGELFF
CDR3nt: TGTGCCAGCAGTTTATACAGGGGGACCGACACCGGGGAGCTGTTTTTT

d_gene: TRBD1
v_gene: TRBV29-1
j_gene: TRBJ2-5
abundance: .
CDR3aa: CSARSQTGVFGTQYF
CDR3nt: TGCAGCGCCCGCTCGCAGACAGGGGTATTTGGGACCCAGTACTTC